The present T cell receptor beta chain was sequenced within a study of blood T cell repertoires in COVID-19. The wider study: The United States, Italy and Spain provided the acute and convalescent COVID-19 samples. T cells, B-cell-depleted T cells, or PBMCs provided the cDNA or gDNA that served as material.

This clone was observed many times. TCRdb keeps only in-frame clones here, not all; method: immunoSEQ multiplex PCR. The data hold approximately 150,000 clones, with approximately 89% observed a single time. Trimming at V came to 2 bases and at J to 4 bases, leaving 7 bases not matched to a gene. This CDR3 has 16 amino acids. Germline CDR1 reads MNHNY; CDR2 reads SVGAGI (reference sequence). The TCR was taken from a human donor in a cohort sampled during active COVID-19. The V and J genes are TRBV6-6 and TRBJ1-2; 10 nucleotides align to TRBD1. The sequenced sample was peripheral blood. The CDR3 spells CASSYADRGQAYGYTF. CDR3 DNA sequence: TGTGCCAGCAGTTACGCAGACAGGGGGCAGGCCTATGGCTACACCTTC.